This T cell receptor beta chain comes out of a study of Ad26.COV2.S vaccination and SARS-CoV-2 variants. This CDR3 spans 13 amino acids. Per germline, CDR1 GTSNPN and CDR2 SVGIG (reference sequence). Treatment in this sample: roughly 20 received Ad26.COV2.S at low or high dose, single or two shots; 5 received placebo; per-sample allocation not given. Samples analyzed were those drawn on day 63 after the first vaccine or placebo injection. Method: immunoSEQ multiplex PCR; TCRdb's copy keeps in-frame clones and lacks some. The repertoire holds about 400,000 clones, with around four fifths as singletons.

The chain links TRBV30 to TRBJ2-3, with 7 bases matching TRBD2. This sample comprised peripheral blood, obtained in a trial of Ad26.COV2.S vaccine versus placebo. This sequence was found in a person aged 18-65 years who received the Ad26.COV2.S COVID-19 vaccine or a placebo. CDR3 loop: CALDGGGSDTQYF. In DNA, the CDR3 is TGTGCTCTTGACGGGGGAGGGTCAGATACGCAGTATTTT. The complete variable domain, with remaining parts taken from reference TRBV30 and TRBJ2-3, reads SQTIHQWPATLVQPVGSPLSLECTVEGTSNPNLYWYRQAAGRGLQLLFYSVGIGQISSEVPQNLSASRPQDRQFILSSKKLLLSDSGFYLCALDGGGSDTQYFGPGTRLTVL.